This T cell receptor (beta chain) emerged from a study of immune cell composition in non-small cell lung cancer. About the study: Most cases were lung adenocarcinoma or squamous cell carcinoma.

Normal lung was sampled as far from the tumour as possible, at least 3 cm. Trimming cost V 4 bases and J 6 bases; bases outside gene matches: 18. The CDR3 has 18 residues. Germline assignment: CDR1 MDHEN and CDR2 SYDVKM. Produced via immunoSEQ multiplex PCR; TCRdb's table is partial and in-frame only. The data hold thousands of clones, with 84% observed a single time. The receptor's source is a human donor with non-small cell lung cancer. Specimen: non-adjacent lung tissue. This sequence joins TRBV28 and TRBJ1-1, with TRBD1 matching 9 bases. The CDR3: CASSSHVGTGFGAAEAFF. The CDR3 DNA follows: TGTGCCAGCAGTTCGCACGTTGGGACAGGGTTTGGGGCGGCTGAAGCTTTCTTT.